The present entry profiles one T cell receptor (beta chain) with its context. Its antigen is undetermined. Method: immunoSEQ multiplex PCR; TCRdb's copy keeps in-frame clones and lacks some. The table records around 30,000 clones, around 88% of them present only once. These data come from a study of OX40 agonist ivuxolimab in advanced cancers. Study background: At 65% to 85% male, the cohort had a mean age of about 60 years, ranging from 23 to 79.

General observations from the study: Mean expanded clone counts were higher in CD8+ than CD4+ T cells.

The V and J ends lost 4 bases and 3 bases, in that order; junction bases with no gene match: 7. Germline V lookup: CDR1 SGHDT, CDR2 YYEEEE. The CDR3 totals 15 residues. Sequenced here: CD4+ or CD8+ T cells sorted from blood, sampled in a trial of the OX40 agonist ivuxolimab. The chain employs TRBV5-6 and TRBJ2-7, with 10 bases that match TRBD2. The receptor's source is an adult with an advanced solid tumor such as melanoma, head and neck, liver or kidney cancer. The CDR3 DNA is TGTGCCAGCAGCCCGGGGGGACTAGCGTACTACGAGCAGTACTTC. Encoded protein: CASSPGGLAYYEQYF.